Listed here are 11 T cell receptor beta chains from one sample, sequenced in a study of blood T cell repertoires in COVID-19. Method: immunoSEQ multiplex PCR; TCRdb's copy keeps in-frame clones and lacks some. The sample lists some 260,000 clones; 80% to 90% were seen once. Sequencing was done on a sample of peripheral blood. The receptors here all came from a woman in her 70s with COVID-19, enrolled during active disease.

This chain joins TRBV4-2 and TRBJ1-1, with a weak D call TRBD1 (5 bases). Germline V gene lookup returns CDR1 LGHNA and CDR2 YNFKEQ. CDR3 length: 15 amino acids. V lost 1 base to trimming and J lost 1 base, with 10 bases between them. The CDR3 loop reads CASSQGDRPNTEAFF. Here the CDR3 DNA reads TGTGCCAGCAGCCAAGGAGACAGACCGAACACTGAAGCTTTCTTT.

V usage is TRBV19 and J usage is TRBJ2-7, with a weak D call TRBD1 (5 bases). The CDR3 spans 15 residues. Looked up from germline, CDR1 is LNHDA and CDR2 is SQIVND (reference sequence). Trimming removed 3 bases from V and 0 bases from J, with 12 bases in between. The chain's CDR3 is CASSMDGRDSYEQYF. The CDR3, as DNA: TGTGCCAGTAGTATGGATGGCAGGGACTCCTACGAGCAGTACTTC.

This clone was seen only once. The chain combines TRBV6-6 with TRBJ1-4; tentatively, D is TRBD1 (5 bases). This CDR3 comprises 15 residues. V shed 2 bases and J shed 8 bases, with 15 bases lying between them. Germline CDR1 is MNHNY and CDR2 is SVGAGI (reference sequence). The CDR3 sequence is CASSYRGGRNEKLFF. CDR3 nucleotide sequence: TGTGCCAGCAGTTACCGCGGGGGGAGGAACGAAAAACTGTTTTTT.

The V gene is TRBV6-2 or TRBV6-3, the J gene TRBJ1-1, with TRBD1 identical over 11 bases. Trimming removed 6 bases from V and 5 bases from J; junction bases left unmatched: 11. The CDR3 loop spans 16 amino acids. Germline CDR1 and CDR2: MNHEY and SVGEGT. CDR3 DNA: TGTGCCAGCAGCTGGACAGGGGGCGAAGAAAAAACTGAAGCTTTCTTT. Its translation: CASSWTGGEEKTEAFF.

The chain combines TRBV28 with TRBJ2-3, with 8 bases that match TRBD2. This CDR3 spans 16 amino acids. Germline trimming cut 3 bases from V and 5 bases from J; bases unmatched to any gene: 10. Germline V lookup: CDR1 MDHEN, CDR2 SYDVKM. The CDR3 loop reads CASSLGGAGVEDTQYF. CDR3 bases: TGTGCCAGCAGTTTGGGGGGAGCGGGAGTAGAAGATACGCAGTATTTT.

CDR3 sequence: CASSFLGEGVYIQYF. Written as DNA, the CDR3 is TGTGCCAGCAGCTTCTTAGGGGAGGGGGTTTACATTCAGTACTTC. The V call is TRBV7-9, the J call TRBJ2-4; possibly TRBD2 for D (7 bases). Germline V gives CDR1 SEHNR, CDR2 FQNEAQ (reference sequence). This CDR3 has 15 amino acids. V was shortened by 3 bases and J by 8 bases, with 17 bases between the two germline ends.

The chain carries TRBV4-3 and TRBJ2-5; 8 nucleotides agree with TRBD2. V lost 1 base, J lost 4 bases, and 5 bases stayed unmatched. In germline, CDR1 is LGHNA, CDR2 YSLEER. The CDR3 contains 15 residues. The CDR3 region has the DNA TGCGCCAGCAGCCAAGCGGGAGGGGGGGGAGAGACCCAGTACTTC. It codes for CASSQAGGGGETQYF.

This clone was counted between two and nine times. This chain connects TRBV19 to TRBJ2-5; 7 nucleotides agree with TRBD1. The CDR3 is 15 amino acids. Germline loops: CDR1 LNHDA, CDR2 SQIVND (reference sequence). The V gene end was trimmed by 3 bases and the J gene end by 0 bases; junction bases not matched to a gene: 4. CDR3 sequence reads: CASSMPGTDQETQYF. As DNA, the CDR3 is TGTGCCAGTAGTATGCCCGGGACAGACCAAGAGACCCAGTACTTC. The entire variable domain, with the rest obtained from reference TRBV19 and TRBJ2-5, is as follows: DGGITQSPKYLFRKEGQNVTLSCEQNLNHDAMYWYRQDPGQGLRLIYYSQIVNDFQKGDIAEGYSVSREKKESFPLTVTSAQKNPTAFYLCASSMPGTDQETQYFGPGTRLLVL.

CDR3 amino acids: CAISEGTSGIDEQFF. As DNA, the CDR3 is TGTGCCATCAGTGAGGGGACTAGCGGGATCGATGAGCAGTTCTTC. V gene TRBV10-3 combines with J gene TRBJ2-1, with 13 positions matching TRBD2. Germline lookup yields CDR1 ENHRY and CDR2 SYGVKD. The CDR3 contains 15 residues. The ends lost 2 bases at V and 8 bases at J; junction bases unmatched: 3.

This clone appeared a few times. The V call is TRBV4-3, the J call TRBJ2-7; 8 bases map to TRBD1. This CDR3 region has 15 residues. Germline trimming cut 5 bases from V and 3 bases from J; bases unmatched to any gene: 9. Per germline, CDR1 LGHNA and CDR2 YSLEER. This CDR3 reads CASSRKTGEGYEQYF. The CDR3 nucleotides are TGCGCCAGCAGCAGAAAGACAGGGGAAGGCTACGAGCAGTACTTC.

CDR3 bases: TGTGCCAGCAGGCGACCGGGACAGGGGTACGAGCAGTACTTC. This translates into CASRRPGQGYEQYF. The V gene is TRBV5-8, the J gene TRBJ2-7; 10 nucleotides align to TRBD1. Germline lookup yields CDR1 SGHTS and CDR2 YDEGEE. This CDR3 is built from 14 residues. J lost 4 bases, V lost 5 bases, and 6 bases had no gene match.